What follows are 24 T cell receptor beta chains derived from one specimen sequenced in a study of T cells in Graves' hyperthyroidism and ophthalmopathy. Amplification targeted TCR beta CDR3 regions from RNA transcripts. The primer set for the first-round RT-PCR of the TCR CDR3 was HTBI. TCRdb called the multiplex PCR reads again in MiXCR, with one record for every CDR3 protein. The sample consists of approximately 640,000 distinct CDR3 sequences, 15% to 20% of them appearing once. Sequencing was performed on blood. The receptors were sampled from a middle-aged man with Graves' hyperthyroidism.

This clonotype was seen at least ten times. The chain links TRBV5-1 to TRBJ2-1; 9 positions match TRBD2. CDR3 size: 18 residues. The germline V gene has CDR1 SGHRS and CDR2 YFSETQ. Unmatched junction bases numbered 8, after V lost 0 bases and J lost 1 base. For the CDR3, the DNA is TGCGCCAGCAGCTTGGCCATCGGAGCGGGAGGTTCCTACAATGAGCAGTTCTTC. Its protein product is CASSLAIGAGGSYNEQFF.

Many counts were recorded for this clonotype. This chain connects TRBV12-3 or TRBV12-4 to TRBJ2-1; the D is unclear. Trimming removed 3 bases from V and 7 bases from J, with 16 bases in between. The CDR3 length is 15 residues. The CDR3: CASSFWVGKGNEQFF. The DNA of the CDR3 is TGTGCCAGCAGTTTTTGGGTAGGGAAGGGAAATGAGCAGTTCTTC.

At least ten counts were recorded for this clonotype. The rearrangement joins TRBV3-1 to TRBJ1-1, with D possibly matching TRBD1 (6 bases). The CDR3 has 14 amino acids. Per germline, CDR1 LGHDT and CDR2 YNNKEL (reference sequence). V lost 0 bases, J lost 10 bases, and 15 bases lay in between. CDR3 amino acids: CASSQEGGAARAFF. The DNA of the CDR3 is TGTGCCAGCAGCCAAGAGGGGGGGGCGGCCCGAGCTTTCTTT.

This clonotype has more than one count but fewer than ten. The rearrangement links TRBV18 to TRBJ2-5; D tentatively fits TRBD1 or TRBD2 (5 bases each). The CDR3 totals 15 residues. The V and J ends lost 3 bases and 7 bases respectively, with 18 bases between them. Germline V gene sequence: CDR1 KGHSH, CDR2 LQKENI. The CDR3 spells CASSPSPRDPTTQYF. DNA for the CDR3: TGTGCCAGCTCACCTAGCCCCAGGGACCCAACGACCCAGTACTTC.

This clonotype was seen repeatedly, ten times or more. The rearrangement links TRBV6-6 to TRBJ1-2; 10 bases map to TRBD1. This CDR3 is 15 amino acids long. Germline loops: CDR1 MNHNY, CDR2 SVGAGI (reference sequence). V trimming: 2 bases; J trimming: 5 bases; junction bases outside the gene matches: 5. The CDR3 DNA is TGTGCCAGCAGTTACGAGGGACAGGGGAAGTATGGCTACACCTTC. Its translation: CASSYEGQGKYGYTF.

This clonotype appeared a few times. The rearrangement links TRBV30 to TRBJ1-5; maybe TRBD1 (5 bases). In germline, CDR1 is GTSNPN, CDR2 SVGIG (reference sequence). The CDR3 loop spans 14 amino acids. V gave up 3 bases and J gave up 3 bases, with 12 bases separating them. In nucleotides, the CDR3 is TGTGCCTGGAGCCCGACAGTCCCCAATCAGCCCCAGCATTTT. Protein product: CAWSPTVPNQPQHF.

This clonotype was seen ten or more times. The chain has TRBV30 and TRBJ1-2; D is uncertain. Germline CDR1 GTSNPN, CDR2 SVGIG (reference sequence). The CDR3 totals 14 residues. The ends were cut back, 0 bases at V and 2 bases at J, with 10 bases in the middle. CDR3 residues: CAWSVPPANYGYTF. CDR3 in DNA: TGTGCCTGGAGTGTACCCCCAGCAAACTATGGCTACACCTTC.

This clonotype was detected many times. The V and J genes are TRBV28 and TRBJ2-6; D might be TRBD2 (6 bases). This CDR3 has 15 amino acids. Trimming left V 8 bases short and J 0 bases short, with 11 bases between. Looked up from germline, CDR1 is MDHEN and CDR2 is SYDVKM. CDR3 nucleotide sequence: TGTGCCAGCCACCACGGGGGCTCTGGGGCCAACGTCCTGACTTTC. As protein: CASHHGGSGANVLTF.

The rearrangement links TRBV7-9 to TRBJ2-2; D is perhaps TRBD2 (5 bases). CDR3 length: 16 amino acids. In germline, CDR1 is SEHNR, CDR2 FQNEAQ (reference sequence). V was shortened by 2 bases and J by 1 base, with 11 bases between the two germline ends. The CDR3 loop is CASSLYTGRNTGELFF. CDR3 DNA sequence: TGTGCCAGCAGCTTATACACGGGGAGGAACACCGGGGAGCTGTTTTTT.

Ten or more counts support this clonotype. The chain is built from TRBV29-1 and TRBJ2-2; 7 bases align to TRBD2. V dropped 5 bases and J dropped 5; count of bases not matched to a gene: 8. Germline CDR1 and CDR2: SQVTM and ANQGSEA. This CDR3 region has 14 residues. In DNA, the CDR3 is TGCAGCGTTAGGTTAATGGGGGGGACCGGGGAGCTGTTTTTT. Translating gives CSVRLMGGTGELFF.

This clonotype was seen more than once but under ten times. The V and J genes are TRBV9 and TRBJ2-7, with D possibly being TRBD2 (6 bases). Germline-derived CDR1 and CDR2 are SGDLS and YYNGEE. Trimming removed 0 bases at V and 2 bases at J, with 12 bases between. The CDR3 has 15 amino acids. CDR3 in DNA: TGTGCCAGCAGCGTAGAATACGGGAGCGCCTACGAGCAGTACTTC. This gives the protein CASSVEYGSAYEQYF.

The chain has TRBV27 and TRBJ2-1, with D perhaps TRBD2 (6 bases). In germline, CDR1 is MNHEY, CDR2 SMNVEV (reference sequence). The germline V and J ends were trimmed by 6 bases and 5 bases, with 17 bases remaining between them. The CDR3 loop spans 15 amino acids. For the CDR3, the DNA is TGTGCCAGCAGCCTGGAGGCGGGAATCCACAATGAGCAGTTCTTC. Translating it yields CASSLEAGIHNEQFF.

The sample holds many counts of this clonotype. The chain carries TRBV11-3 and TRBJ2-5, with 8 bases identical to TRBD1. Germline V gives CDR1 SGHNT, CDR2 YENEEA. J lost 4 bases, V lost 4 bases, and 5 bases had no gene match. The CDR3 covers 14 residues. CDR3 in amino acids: CASSSDRVGETQYF. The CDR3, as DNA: TGTGCCAGCAGCTCGGACAGGGTAGGAGAGACCCAGTACTTC.

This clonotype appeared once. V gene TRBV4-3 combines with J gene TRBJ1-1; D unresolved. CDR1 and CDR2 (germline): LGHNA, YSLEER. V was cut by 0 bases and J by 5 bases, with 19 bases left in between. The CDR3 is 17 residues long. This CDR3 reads CASSQDFHGLGGTEAFF. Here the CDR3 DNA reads TGCGCCAGCAGCCAAGATTTTCACGGGCTGGGAGGGACTGAAGCTTTCTTT.

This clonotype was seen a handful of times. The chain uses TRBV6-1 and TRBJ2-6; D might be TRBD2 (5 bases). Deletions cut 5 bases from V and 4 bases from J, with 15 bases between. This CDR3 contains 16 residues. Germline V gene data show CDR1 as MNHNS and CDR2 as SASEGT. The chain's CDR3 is CASSSTLGVGANVLTF. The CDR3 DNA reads TGTGCCAGCAGTTCCACCCTCGGGGTGGGGGCCAACGTCCTGACTTTC.

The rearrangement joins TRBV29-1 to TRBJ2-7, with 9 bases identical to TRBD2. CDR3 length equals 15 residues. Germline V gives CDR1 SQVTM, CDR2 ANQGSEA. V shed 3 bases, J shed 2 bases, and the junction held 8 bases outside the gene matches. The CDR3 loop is CSVEAPSGTAYEQYF. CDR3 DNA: TGCAGCGTTGAGGCCCCTAGCGGGACAGCCTACGAGCAGTACTTC.

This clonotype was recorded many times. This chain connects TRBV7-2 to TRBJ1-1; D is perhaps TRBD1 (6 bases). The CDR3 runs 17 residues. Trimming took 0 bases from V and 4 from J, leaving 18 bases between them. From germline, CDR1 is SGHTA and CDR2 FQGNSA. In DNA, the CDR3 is TGTGCCAGCAGCTTAGCGCGTACGGGGGCGCGAGGCACTGAAGCTTTCTTT. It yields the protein CASSLARTGARGTEAFF.

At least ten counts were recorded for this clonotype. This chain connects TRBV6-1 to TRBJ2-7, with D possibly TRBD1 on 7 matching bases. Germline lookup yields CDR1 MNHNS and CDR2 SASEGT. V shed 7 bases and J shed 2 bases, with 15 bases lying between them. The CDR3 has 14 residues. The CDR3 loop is CASNIQGRTYEQYF. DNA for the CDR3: TGTGCCAGCAATATACAGGGGAGGACCTACGAGCAGTACTTC.

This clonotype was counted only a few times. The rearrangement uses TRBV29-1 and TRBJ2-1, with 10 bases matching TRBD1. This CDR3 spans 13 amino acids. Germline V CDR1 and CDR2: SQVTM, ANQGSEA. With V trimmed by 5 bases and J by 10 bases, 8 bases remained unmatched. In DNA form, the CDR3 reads TGCAGCGTTCCGGGACAGGGGAAAAGGGAGCAGTTCTTC. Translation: CSVPGQGKREQFF.

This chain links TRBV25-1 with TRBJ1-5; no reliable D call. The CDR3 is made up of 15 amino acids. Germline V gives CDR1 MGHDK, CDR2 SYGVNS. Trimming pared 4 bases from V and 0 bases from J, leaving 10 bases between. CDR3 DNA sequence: TGTGCCAGCAGTGGGCCAGATAATAGCAATCAGCCCCAGCATTTT. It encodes CASSGPDNSNQPQHF.

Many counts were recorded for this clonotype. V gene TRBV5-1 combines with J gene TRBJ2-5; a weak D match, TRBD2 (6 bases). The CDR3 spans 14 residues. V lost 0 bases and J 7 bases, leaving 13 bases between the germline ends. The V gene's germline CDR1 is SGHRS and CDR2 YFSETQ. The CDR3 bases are TGCGCCAGCAGCTTGGTTGCGGGAAAAGGGACCCAGTACTTC. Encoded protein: CASSLVAGKGTQYF.

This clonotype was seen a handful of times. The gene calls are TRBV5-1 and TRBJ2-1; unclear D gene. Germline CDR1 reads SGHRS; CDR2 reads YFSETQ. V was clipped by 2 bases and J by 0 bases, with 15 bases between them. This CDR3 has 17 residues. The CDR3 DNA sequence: TGCGCCAGCAGCTTTGGAAGTGAGTCGGGCTCCTACAATGAGCAGTTCTTC. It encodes CASSFGSESGSYNEQFF.

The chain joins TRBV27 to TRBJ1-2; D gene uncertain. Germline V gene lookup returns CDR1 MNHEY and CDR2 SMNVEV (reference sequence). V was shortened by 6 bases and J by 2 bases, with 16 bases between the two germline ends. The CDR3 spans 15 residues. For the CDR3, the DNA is TGTGCCAGCAGGCCTGACGGTCGGAGCAACTATGGCTACACCTTC. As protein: CASRPDGRSNYGYTF.

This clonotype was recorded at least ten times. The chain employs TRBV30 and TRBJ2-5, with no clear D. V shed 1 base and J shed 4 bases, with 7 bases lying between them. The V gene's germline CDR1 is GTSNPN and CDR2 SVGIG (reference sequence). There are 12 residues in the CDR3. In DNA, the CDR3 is TGTGCCTGGAGTGCCCTTGGAGAGACCCAGTACTTC. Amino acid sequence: CAWSALGETQYF.